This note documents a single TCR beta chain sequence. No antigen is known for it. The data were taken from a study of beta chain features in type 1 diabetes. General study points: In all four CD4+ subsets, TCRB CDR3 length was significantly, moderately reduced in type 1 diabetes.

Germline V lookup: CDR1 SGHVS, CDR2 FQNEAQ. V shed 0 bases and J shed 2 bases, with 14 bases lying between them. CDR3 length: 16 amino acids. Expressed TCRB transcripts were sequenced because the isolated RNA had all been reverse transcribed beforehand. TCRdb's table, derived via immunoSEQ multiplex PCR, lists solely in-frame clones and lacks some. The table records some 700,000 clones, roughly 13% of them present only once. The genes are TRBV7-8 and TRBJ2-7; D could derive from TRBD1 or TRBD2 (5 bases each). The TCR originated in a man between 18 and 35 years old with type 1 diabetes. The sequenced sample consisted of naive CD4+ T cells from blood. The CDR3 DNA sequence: TGTGCCAGCAGCTTAGCGCCCGGGGCATCAGCCTACGAGCAGTACTTC. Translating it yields CASSLAPGASAYEQYF.